This T cell receptor (beta chain) is from a study of Ad26.COV2.S vaccination and SARS-CoV-2 variants. Produced via immunoSEQ multiplex PCR; TCRdb's table is partial and in-frame only. The sample contains roughly 400,000 clones, about 92% of which appear only once. Treatment in this sample: about 20 received Ad26.COV2.S at low or high dose, single or two shots; several received placebo; per-sample allocation not given. Samples came from day 63 after the first vaccine or placebo injection. Germline V CDR1 and CDR2: LGHDT, YNNKEL (reference sequence). The CDR3 runs 16 residues. The V and J ends lost 2 bases and 6 bases, in that order; junction bases with no gene match: 7.

The TCR sequence derives from a person aged 18-65 years who received the Ad26.COV2.S COVID-19 vaccine or a placebo. The chain employs TRBV3-1 (or the pseudogene TRBV3-2) and TRBJ1-6, with 7 bases matching TRBD1. The sample here was peripheral blood, taken in a trial of Ad26.COV2.S vaccine versus placebo. The CDR3 is CASSQRLDRINSPLHF. CDR3 DNA: TGTGCCAGCAGCCAACGCCTGGACAGGATTAATTCACCCCTCCACTTT.